This T cell receptor beta chain was profiled in a study of T cell repertoires in cytomegalovirus infection. Study background: Indicated by public TCR beta signatures were CMV infection and matching HLA type.

Germline loops: CDR1 MNHEY, CDR2 SMNVEV (reference sequence). The CDR3 is 16 residues long. V was pared by 5 bases and J by 2 bases, with 17 bases between. From the reads, TCRdb called clonotypes with MiXCR, one entry per CDR3 protein. The data show approximately 770,000 distinct CDR3 sequences, 25% to 35% seen once. Comments on this clonotype: The antigen is undetermined.

The receptor was derived from a human donor in good health (CMV status not recorded). Some clones in this sample may be carry-over from other donors' samples. The chain uses TRBV27 and TRBJ2-3; possible D gene TRBD2, 5 bases. The sample in question was cultured CD8+ T cells from PBMCs, obtained from culture after CMV antigen stimulation. The DNA of the CDR3 is TGTGCCAGCAGTCCCCTTGGCGGGCGGACCACAGATACGCAGTATTTT. Its protein is CASSPLGGRTTDTQYF.